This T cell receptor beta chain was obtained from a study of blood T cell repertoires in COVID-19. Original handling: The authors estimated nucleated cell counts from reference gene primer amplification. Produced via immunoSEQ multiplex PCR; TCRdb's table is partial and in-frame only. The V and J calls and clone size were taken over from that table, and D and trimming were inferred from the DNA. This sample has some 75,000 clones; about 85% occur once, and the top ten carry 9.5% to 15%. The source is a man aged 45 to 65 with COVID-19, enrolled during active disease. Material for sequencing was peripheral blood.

The CDR3 loop is CASSKAPPGTGTYEQYF. CDR3 DNA: TGTGCCAGCAGCAAAGCACCCCCGGGGACAGGGACCTACGAGCAGTACTTC. V gene TRBV21-1 combines with J gene TRBJ2-7; the table's D call, TRBD1, was not checked against the DNA. TRBV21-1 constitutes a pseudogene. The length of the CDR3 is 17 residues.